The 15 T cell receptor beta chains below come from one sample, sequenced in a study of blood T cells in healthy people across ages. Primed by a sample-barcoded 5' primer and a J-beta primer mix, a second PCR proceeded for 7 to 11 cycles. TCRdb reanalysed the 5' RACE reads using MiXCR and keeps one entry per CDR3 protein. The sample includes about 830,000 distinct CDR3 sequences, less than 80% of them seen just once. The material sequenced was blood. The source of these receptors is a man under 40 in good health.

The V and J genes are TRBV5-8 and TRBJ2-7; D is ambiguous. Trimming shortened V by 0 bases and J by 4 bases, and 11 bases separated the two germline ends. The CDR3 consists of 14 residues. CDR1 and CDR2 from the germline V gene are SGHTS and YDEGEE. This CDR3 reads CASSLDPLGYEQYF. The CDR3 region has the DNA TGTGCCAGCAGCTTGGACCCGCTCGGATACGAGCAGTACTTC.

The chain combines TRBV7-2 with TRBJ1-6, with D unclear. V was trimmed by 1 base and J by 8 bases, leaving 12 bases between them. CDR1 is SGHTA and CDR2 is FQGNSA in the germline V gene. This CDR3 has 15 amino acids. The CDR3 region has the DNA TGTGCCAGCAGCTTAGGACAAGGACGGGATTCACCCCTCCACTTT. Protein: CASSLGQGRDSPLHF.

This clonotype was counted at least ten times. The chain carries TRBV7-3 and TRBJ2-3; D is unclear. This CDR3 has 13 residues. CDR1 is SGHTA and CDR2 is FQGTGA in the germline V gene. V shed 1 base and J shed 4 bases, with 6 bases lying between them. This CDR3 reads CASSLMKADTQYF. In nucleotides, the CDR3 is TGTGCCAGCAGCTTAATGAAAGCAGATACGCAGTATTTT.

The genes are TRBV5-1 and TRBJ2-5; D might be TRBD1 (7 bases). From germline, CDR1 is SGHRS and CDR2 YFSETQ. V lost 2 bases and J 5 bases, leaving 13 bases between the germline ends. The CDR3 is 14 residues long. CDR3 residues: CASSFGRGAETQYF. For the CDR3, the DNA is TGCGCCAGCAGCTTCGGCAGGGGGGCGGAGACCCAGTACTTC.

This chain links TRBV6-2 or TRBV6-3 with TRBJ1-1, with a weak D call TRBD1 (5 bases). CDR1 and CDR2 from the germline V gene are MNHEY and SVGEGT. V lost 4 bases to trimming and J lost 1 base, with 16 bases between them. The length of the CDR3 is 16 residues. CDR3 DNA sequence: TGTGCCAGCAGTTCGGCCCGAAAAGGGACGAACACTGAAGCTTTCTTT. Translating gives CASSSARKGTNTEAFF.

The J gene is TRBJ2-5, the V gene TRBV29-1; unclear D gene. This CDR3 has 12 residues. Germline values: CDR1 SQVTM, CDR2 ANQGSEA. Trimming left V 2 bases short and J 3 bases short, with 7 bases between. CDR3 coding DNA: TGCAGCGTTGAACTTAGTGAAGAGACCCAGTACTTC. The encoded protein is CSVELSEETQYF.

The rearrangement uses TRBV20-1 and TRBJ1-4; D uncertain. Germline V gives CDR1 DFQATT, CDR2 SNEGSKA (reference sequence). The CDR3 covers 13 residues. Written as DNA, the CDR3 is TGCTCCCTTAGGGAATACCTAAATGAAAAACTGTTTTTT. Its translation: CSLREYLNEKLFF.

This chain links TRBV7-2 with TRBJ2-3; 10 nucleotides align to TRBD2. This CDR3 has 16 amino acids. J gave up 2 bases and V 0 bases, and 2 bases lay outside the gene matches. Per the germline V gene, CDR1 is SGHTA and CDR2 is FQGNSA. The CDR3 here is CASSLASGGVTDTQYF. The CDR3, as DNA: TGTGCCAGCAGCTTAGCCAGCGGGGGGGTCACAGATACGCAGTATTTT.

This clonotype was counted between two and nine times. The rearrangement uses TRBV6-4 and TRBJ2-4, with D possibly TRBD1 on 6 matching bases. Germline assignment: CDR1 MRHNA and CDR2 SNTAGT. This CDR3 has 20 residues. The V and J ends lost 9 bases and 0 bases respectively, with 30 bases between them. DNA for the CDR3: TGTGCCAGGAGTACCGCGGACAGCGCTAATAGGAAACTAGCCAAAAACATTCAGTACTTC. It encodes CARSTADSANRKLAKNIQYF.

This clonotype was found a few times. The chain uses TRBV5-1 and TRBJ1-4; 7 bases fit TRBD1. CDR3 length equals 15 residues. In germline, CDR1 is SGHRS, CDR2 YFSETQ. J gave up 4 bases and V 0 bases, and 3 bases lay outside the gene matches. Here the CDR3 reads CASSLGGQNNEKLFF. In nucleotides, the CDR3 is TGCGCCAGCAGCTTGGGGGGACAGAATAATGAAAAACTGTTTTTT.

The genes are TRBV12-3 or TRBV12-4 and TRBJ2-3; possibly TRBD1 or TRBD2 for D (6 bases each). With 6 bases removed from V and 6 bases from J, the gap between germline ends came to 22 bases. The length of the CDR3 is 16 residues. CDR3 sequence (DNA): TGTGCCAGCAGCCCGGACGGGGGACACCGCTTGGATACGCAGTATTTT. Its translation is CASSPDGGHRLDTQYF.

Regarding this clonotype: A read error is possible here, since a much larger clone lies one base away. V and J are TRBV6-2 or TRBV6-3 and TRBJ2-6, with D possibly TRBD1 on 5 matching bases. The CDR3 covers 15 residues. Per the germline V gene, CDR1 is MNHEY and CDR2 is SVGEGT. V was pared by 8 bases and J by 5 bases, with 16 bases between. In DNA, the CDR3 is TGTGCCAGCGGACAAAGGGTCCCTAGGGCCAACGTCCTGACTTTC. Translation gives CASGQRVPRANVLTF.

This chain links TRBV3-1 with TRBJ2-4; 11 positions match TRBD2. Germline-derived CDR1 and CDR2 are LGHDT and YNNKEL (reference sequence). With 3 bases clipped from V and 4 bases from J, the junction kept 8 bases outside the gene matches. This CDR3 comprises 17 residues. In nucleotides, the CDR3 is TGTGCCAGCAGCCACGAGACTAGCGGGGCCCCTAAAAACATTCAGTACTTC. Protein sequence: CASSHETSGAPKNIQYF.

The chain joins TRBV28 to TRBJ2-3; weak D call: TRBD2 (5 bases). V was clipped by 3 bases and J by 5 bases, with 12 bases between them. The CDR3 covers 14 residues. The germline gives CDR1 MDHEN, CDR2 SYDVKM. CDR3 nucleotides: TGTGCCAGCAGTTTCCCGGGGTCAGTAGATACGCAGTATTTT. Translated, it gives CASSFPGSVDTQYF.

The V gene is TRBV5-6, the J gene TRBJ2-1; D ambiguous. Germline V gene sequence: CDR1 SGHDT, CDR2 YYEEEE. Trimming shortened V by 1 base and J by 0 bases, and 11 bases separated the two germline ends. The length of the CDR3 is 16 residues. CDR3 sequence: CASSLYSVSSYNEQFF. CDR3 sequence (DNA): TGTGCCAGCAGCTTGTACAGCGTAAGCTCCTACAATGAGCAGTTCTTC.